This T cell receptor (beta chain) was identified during a study of T cells in Graves' hyperthyroidism and ophthalmopathy. Study results and caveats: In simple terms, a model built on 13 V-J features told ophthalmopathy apart from stable hyperthyroidism.

Each diagnosis drew on symptoms, thyroxine, TRAb, thyroid ultrasound and orbital computed tomography findings. Notes on this clonotype: Its antigen is unknown. A much larger clonotype is one base distant, so this may be a read error.

Using RNA transcripts as the source, TCR beta CDR3 regions were amplified. Carried out on the TCR CDR3, a first-round RT-PCR used the HTBI primer set. TCRdb reanalysed the multiplex PCR reads using MiXCR and keeps one entry per CDR3 protein. Here the sample spans hundreds of thousands of distinct CDR3 sequences, approximately 15% being singletons. The source material was blood. The source is a woman aged 45-65 years with Graves' ophthalmopathy.

CDR3 amino acids: CASSLLSPGLVSEQFF. CDR3 sequence (DNA): TGTGCCAGCAGCCTCTTGTCGCCGGGACTAGTAAGTGAGCAGTTCTTC. The V call is TRBV28, the J call TRBJ2-1; TRBD2 aligns across 8 bases. Trimming cost V 6 bases and J 9 bases; bases outside gene matches: 16. The CDR3 is made up of 16 amino acids. Germline CDR1 reads MDHEN; CDR2 reads SYDVKM.